The rows below give T cell receptor beta chains drawn from one sample of a study of prognosis after radiotherapy for stage I lung cancer. TCRdb ran MiXCR on the multiplex PCR reads and lists one entry per CDR3 protein. The data hold some 27,000 distinct CDR3 sequences, with roughly 31% observed a single time. The sequencing used PBMCs, collected before or after stereotactic body radiation therapy (not recorded which). These TCRs come from a donor aged 50 or older with non-small cell lung cancer. CDR3s include the opening cysteine and the closing phenylalanine or tryptophan. The D gene is left open where the match is weak. Not all rows give a size; the values are once, few, many and, for expanded clones, a class.

V gene,clone size,J gene,D gene,CDR3 DNA,CDR3 protein
TRBV19,.,TRBJ2-1,.,TGTGCCAGTAGTAGTAGCTGGAGGGGGACAAGGCGTTACAATGAGCAGTTCTTC,CASSSSWRGTRRYNEQFF
TRBV15,many,TRBJ1-4,TRBD1,TGTGCCACCAGCAGAGATCTCGGGACAGGCGGTGAAAAACTGTTTTTT,CATSRDLGTGGEKLFF
TRBV2,many,TRBJ1-5,TRBD1,TGTGCCAGCAGTGGGGGGGGGACAGTTCATCAGCCCCAGCATTTT,CASSGGGTVHQPQHF
TRBV11-2,many,TRBJ2-1,.,TGTGCCAGCAGCTTAACACGGAAGAGTGAGCAGTTCTTC,CASSLTRKSEQFF
TRBV2,.,TRBJ2-3,TRBD1,TGTGCCAGCGAAACAGGGGGAAGCACAGATACGCAGTATTTT,CASETGGSTDTQYF
TRBV6-1,.,TRBJ2-3,.,TGTGCCAGCATCCAGACAGGACACACAGATACGCAGTATTTT,CASIQTGHTDTQYF
TRBV19,many,TRBJ2-2,.,TGTGCCAGTAGTATACAGTCGAACATCGGGGAGCTGTTTTTT,CASSIQSNIGELFF
TRBV20-1,many,TRBJ2-7,TRBD2,TGCAGTGCTTCCAAGGGAGGGCTAGCGGGAGCCCACGAGCAGTACTTC,CSASKGGLAGAHEQYF
TRBV20-1,many,TRBJ1-6,TRBD1,TGCAGTGCCCGCCAGGGGGATGGGAATTCACCCCTCCACTTT,CSARQGDGNSPLHF
TRBV5-1,many,TRBJ1-2,.,TGCGCCAGCAACGAATTGGGCGAAACCTATGGCTACACCTTC,CASNELGETYGYTF
TRBV2,many,TRBJ2-1,TRBD1,TGTGCCAGCAGTGGACAGGGGGTAAGCAATGAGCAGTTCTTC,CASSGQGVSNEQFF
TRBV6-5,many,TRBJ1-2,TRBD1,TGTGCCAGCAGTTATCCAGGGGGGATAGAGGGCTACACCTTC,CASSYPGGIEGYTF
TRBV28,many,TRBJ1-5,.,TGTGCCAGCAGTTTCTCGGCAAATCAGCCCCAGCATTTT,CASSFSANQPQHF